These 3 T cell receptor beta chains were sequenced from one sample in a study of PD-1 blockade in mismatch repair-deficient tumors. Method: immunoSEQ multiplex PCR; TCRdb's copy keeps in-frame clones and lacks some. The profile covers 120,000 or so clones, with around 83% appearing a single time and roughly 12% taken by the ten largest. The source material was peripheral blood, sampled 44 weeks after starting pembrolizumab. The receptors derive from an adult with mismatch repair-deficient cancer.

The J gene is TRBJ1-2, the V gene TRBV5-6; 8 bases map to TRBD1. The CDR3 consists of 15 residues. Trimming cost V 4 bases and J 2 bases; bases outside gene matches: 7. Germline lookup yields CDR1 SGHDT and CDR2 YYEEEE. CDR3 amino acids: CASSTWTGPNYGYTF. CDR3 in DNA: TGTGCCAGCAGCACATGGACAGGGCCAAACTATGGCTACACCTTC.

V usage is TRBV13 and J usage is TRBJ2-3; D uncertain. In germline, CDR1 is PRHDT, CDR2 FYEKMQ (reference sequence). The V gene lost 4 bases and the J gene lost 1 base, with 3 bases spanning the gap. CDR3 length: 12 residues. The CDR3 protein is CASSWGTDTQYF. CDR3 DNA sequence: TGTGCCAGCAGCTGGGGCACAGATACGCAGTATTTT.

The chain is built from TRBV6-1 and TRBJ2-3; 7 nucleotides line up with TRBD2. Germline V lookup: CDR1 MNHNS, CDR2 SASEGT. V was pared by 3 bases and J by 2 bases, with 5 bases of the junction left unmatched. CDR3 length: 15 residues. As DNA, the CDR3 is TGTGCCAGCAGTGAGGGACTATCCTACACAGATACGCAGTATTTT. As protein: CASSEGLSYTDTQYF.